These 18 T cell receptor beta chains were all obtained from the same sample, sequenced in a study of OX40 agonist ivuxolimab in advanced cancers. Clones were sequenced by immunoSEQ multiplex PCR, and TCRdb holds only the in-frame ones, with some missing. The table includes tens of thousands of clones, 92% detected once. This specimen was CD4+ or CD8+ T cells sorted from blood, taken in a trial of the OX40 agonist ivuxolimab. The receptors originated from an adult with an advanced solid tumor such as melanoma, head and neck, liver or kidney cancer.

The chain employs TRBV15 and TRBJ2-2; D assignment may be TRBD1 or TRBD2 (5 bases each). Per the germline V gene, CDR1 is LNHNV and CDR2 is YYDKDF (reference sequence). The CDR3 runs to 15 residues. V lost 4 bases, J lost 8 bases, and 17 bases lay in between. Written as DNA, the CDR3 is TGTGCCACCAGCACCCCCCGCTGGGGGAAAGGGGAGCTGTTTTTT. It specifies CATSTPRWGKGELFF. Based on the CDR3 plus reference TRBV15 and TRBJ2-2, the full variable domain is DAMVIQNPRYQVTQFGKPVTLSCSQTLNHNVMYWYQQKSSQAPKLLFHYYDKDFNNEADTPDNFQSRRPNTSFCFLDIRSPGLGDTAMYLCATSTPRWGKGELFFGEGSRLTVL.

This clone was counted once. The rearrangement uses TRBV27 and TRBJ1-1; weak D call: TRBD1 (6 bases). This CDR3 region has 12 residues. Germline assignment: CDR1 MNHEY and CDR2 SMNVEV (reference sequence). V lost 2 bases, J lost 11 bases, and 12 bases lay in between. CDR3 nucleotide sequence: TGTGCCAGCAGTTTAGGGGGCAGGGAGGCTTTCTTT. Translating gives CASSLGGREAFF.

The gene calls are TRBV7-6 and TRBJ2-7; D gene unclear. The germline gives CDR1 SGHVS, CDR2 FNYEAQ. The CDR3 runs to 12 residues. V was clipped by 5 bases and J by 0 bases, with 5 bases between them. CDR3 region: CASSPSSYEQYF. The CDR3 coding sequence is TGTGCCAGCAGCCCTAGCTCCTACGAGCAGTACTTC.

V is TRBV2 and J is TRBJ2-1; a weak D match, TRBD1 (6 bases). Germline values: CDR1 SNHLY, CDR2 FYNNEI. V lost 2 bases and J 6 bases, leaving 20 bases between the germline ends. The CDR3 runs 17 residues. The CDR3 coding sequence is TGTGCCAGCAGTGAACCCCAAACAGGGTTTAATTTCAATGAGCAGTTCTTC. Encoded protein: CASSEPQTGFNFNEQFF.

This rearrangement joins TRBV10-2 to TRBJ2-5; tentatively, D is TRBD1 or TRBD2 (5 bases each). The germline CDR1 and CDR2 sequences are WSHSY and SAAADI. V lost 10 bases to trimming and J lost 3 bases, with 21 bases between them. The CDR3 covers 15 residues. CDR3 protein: CATTPLRDPKETQYF. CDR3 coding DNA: TGCGCCACCACACCTTTACGGGACCCCAAAGAGACCCAGTACTTC.

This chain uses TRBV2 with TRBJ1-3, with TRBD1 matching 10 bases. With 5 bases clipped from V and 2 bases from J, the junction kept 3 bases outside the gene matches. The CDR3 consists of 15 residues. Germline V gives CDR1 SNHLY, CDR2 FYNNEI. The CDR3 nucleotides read TGTGCCAGCAGTCCTGACAGGGGGCCTGGAAACACCATATATTTT. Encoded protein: CASSPDRGPGNTIYF. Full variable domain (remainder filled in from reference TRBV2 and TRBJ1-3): EPEVTQTPSHQVTQMGQEVILRCVPISNHLYFYWYRQILGQKVEFLVSFYNNEISEKSEIFDDQFSVERPDGSNFTLKIRSTKLEDSAMYFCASSPDRGPGNTIYFGEGSWLTVV.

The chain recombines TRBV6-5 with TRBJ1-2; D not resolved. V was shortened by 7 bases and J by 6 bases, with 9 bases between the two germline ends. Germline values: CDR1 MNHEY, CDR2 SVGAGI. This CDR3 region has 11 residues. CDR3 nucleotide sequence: TGTGCCAGCACCAACGGGAATGGCTACACCTTC. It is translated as CASTNGNGYTF.

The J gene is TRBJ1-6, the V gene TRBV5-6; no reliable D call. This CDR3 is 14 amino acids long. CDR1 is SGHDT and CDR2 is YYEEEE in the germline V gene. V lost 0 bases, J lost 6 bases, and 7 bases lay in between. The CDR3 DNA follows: TGTGCCAGCAGCTTGGCCCCGGGTAATTCACCCCTCCACTTT. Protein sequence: CASSLAPGNSPLHF.

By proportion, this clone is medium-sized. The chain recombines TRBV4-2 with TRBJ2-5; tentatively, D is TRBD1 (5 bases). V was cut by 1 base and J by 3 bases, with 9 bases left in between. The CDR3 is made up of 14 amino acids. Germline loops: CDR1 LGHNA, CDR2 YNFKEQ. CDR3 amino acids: CASSQAGAEETQYF. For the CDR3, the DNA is TGTGCCAGCAGCCAAGCTGGGGCCGAAGAGACCCAGTACTTC.

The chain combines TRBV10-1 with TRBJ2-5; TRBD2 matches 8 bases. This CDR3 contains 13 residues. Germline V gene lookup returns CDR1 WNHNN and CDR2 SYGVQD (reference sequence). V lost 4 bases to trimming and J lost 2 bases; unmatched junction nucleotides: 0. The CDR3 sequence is CASSAGGQETQYF. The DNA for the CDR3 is TGCGCCAGCAGTGCGGGGGGGCAAGAGACCCAGTACTTC.

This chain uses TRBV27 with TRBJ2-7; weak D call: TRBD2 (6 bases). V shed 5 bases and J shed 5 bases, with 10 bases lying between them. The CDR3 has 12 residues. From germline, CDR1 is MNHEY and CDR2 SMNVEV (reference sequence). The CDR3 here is CASSPSGDEQYF. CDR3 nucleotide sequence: TGTGCCAGCAGTCCCTCGGGGGACGAGCAGTACTTC.

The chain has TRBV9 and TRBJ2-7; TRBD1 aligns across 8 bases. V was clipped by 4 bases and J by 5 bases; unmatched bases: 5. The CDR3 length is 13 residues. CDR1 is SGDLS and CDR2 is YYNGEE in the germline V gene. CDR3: CASSRQGFNEQYF. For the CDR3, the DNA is TGTGCCAGCAGCAGACAGGGGTTCAACGAGCAGTACTTC.

The CDR3: CASSGHRVSGNTEAFF. CDR3 nucleotides: TGTGCCAGCAGTGGCCACAGGGTCTCTGGAAACACTGAAGCTTTCTTT. The chain recombines TRBV6-1 with TRBJ1-1, with D possibly TRBD1 on 6 matching bases. CDR1 is MNHNS and CDR2 is SASEGT in the germline V gene. The ends were cut back, 4 bases at V and 2 bases at J, with 17 bases in the middle. There are 16 residues in the CDR3.

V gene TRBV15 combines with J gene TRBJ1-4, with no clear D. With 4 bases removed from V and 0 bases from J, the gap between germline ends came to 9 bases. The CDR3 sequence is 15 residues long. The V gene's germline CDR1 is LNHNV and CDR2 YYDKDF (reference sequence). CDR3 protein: CATSKDFPTNEKLFF. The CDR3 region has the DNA TGTGCCACCAGCAAAGACTTTCCAACTAATGAAAAACTGTTTTTT.

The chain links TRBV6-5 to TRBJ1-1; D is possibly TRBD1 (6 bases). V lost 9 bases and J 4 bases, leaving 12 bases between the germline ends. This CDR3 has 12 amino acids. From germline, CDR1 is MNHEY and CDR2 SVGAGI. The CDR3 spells CASNREGTEAFF. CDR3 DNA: TGTGCCAGTAACAGGGAGGGCACTGAAGCTTTCTTT.

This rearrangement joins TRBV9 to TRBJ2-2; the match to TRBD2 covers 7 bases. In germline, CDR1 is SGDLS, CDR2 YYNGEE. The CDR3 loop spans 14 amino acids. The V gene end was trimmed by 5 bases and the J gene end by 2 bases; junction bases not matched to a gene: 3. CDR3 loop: CASRAGDNTGELFF. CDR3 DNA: TGTGCCAGCAGGGCGGGGGACAACACCGGGGAGCTGTTTTTT.

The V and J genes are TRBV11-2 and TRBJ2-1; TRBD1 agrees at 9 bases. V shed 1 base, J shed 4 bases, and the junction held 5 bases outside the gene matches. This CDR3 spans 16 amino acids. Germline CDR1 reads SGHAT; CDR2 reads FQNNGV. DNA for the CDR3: TGTGCCAGCAGCTTAGGGGGACAGGGCATTTACAATGAGCAGTTCTTC. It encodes CASSLGGQGIYNEQFF.

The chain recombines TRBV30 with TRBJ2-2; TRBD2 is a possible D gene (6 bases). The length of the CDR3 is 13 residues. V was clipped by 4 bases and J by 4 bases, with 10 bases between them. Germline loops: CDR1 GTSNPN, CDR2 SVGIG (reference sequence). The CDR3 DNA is TGTGCCTGGACCGGCGGGGCCACCGGGGAGCTGTTTTTT. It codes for CAWTGGATGELFF.